This is a list of T cell receptor beta chains from one sample in a study of OX40 agonist ivuxolimab in advanced cancers. The assay was immunoSEQ multiplex PCR, and TCRdb's table has in-frame clones only and misses some. The sample carries 41,000 or so clones, around four fifths recorded once. Sample: CD4+ or CD8+ T cells sorted from blood, taken in a trial of the OX40 agonist ivuxolimab. The receptors derive from an adult with an advanced solid tumor such as melanoma, head and neck, liver or kidney cancer. CDR3s include the opening cysteine and the closing phenylalanine or tryptophan. D genes are given only for firm matches. Where a row states a size, it is once, few, many or the class of an expanded clone; other rows omit it.

V gene: TRBV2; J gene: TRBJ1-1; D gene: TRBD1; clone size: .; CDR3 DNA: TGTGCCAGCCAACAGGGGTACACTGAAGCTTTCTTT; CDR3 protein: CASQQGYTEAFF
V gene: TRBV7-2; J gene: TRBJ1-1; D gene: .; clone size: .; CDR3 DNA: TGTGCCAGCAGAAACCCATGGCGAACGACTGAAGCTTTCTTT; CDR3 protein: CASRNPWRTTEAFF
V gene: TRBV5-4; J gene: TRBJ2-3; D gene: .; clone size: .; CDR3 DNA: TGTGCCACCAAAGACGGGGGGCTAGCAGATACGCAGTATTTT; CDR3 protein: CATKDGGLADTQYF
V gene: TRBV11-2; J gene: TRBJ2-1; D gene: .; clone size: .; CDR3 DNA: TGTGCCAGCAGCCCGAGGGTAATAGGATACAATGAGCAGTTCTTC; CDR3 protein: CASSPRVIGYNEQFF
V gene: TRBV5-1; J gene: TRBJ2-3; D gene: .; clone size: .; CDR3 DNA: TGCGCCAGCAGCATCCAGGGCTCTAGCACAGATACGCAGTATTTT; CDR3 protein: CASSIQGSSTDTQYF
V gene: TRBV19; J gene: TRBJ1-4; D gene: .; clone size: once; CDR3 DNA: TGTGCCAGTAGAGACCGGGGGGCCGGGACTAATGAAAAACTGTTTTTT; CDR3 protein: CASRDRGAGTNEKLFF
V gene: TRBV28; J gene: TRBJ2-3; D gene: TRBD1; clone size: .; CDR3 DNA: TGTGCCAGCAGTTTGGGGACAGGGTGGGATACGCAGTATTTT; CDR3 protein: CASSLGTGWDTQYF
V gene: TRBV29-1; J gene: TRBJ2-7; D gene: .; clone size: .; CDR3 DNA: TGCAGCGTTAAAGGGTTATACGAGCAGTACTTC; CDR3 protein: CSVKGLYEQYF
V gene: TRBV6-6; J gene: TRBJ2-1; D gene: .; clone size: .; CDR3 DNA: TGTGCCAGCAGTTACCCTAGCCCTTACTCCTACAATGAGCAGTTCTTC; CDR3 protein: CASSYPSPYSYNEQFF
V gene: TRBV2; J gene: TRBJ1-1; D gene: .; clone size: .; CDR3 DNA: TGTGCCAGCAGTGAAGCTTCGGTGGTCACTGAAGCTTTCTTT; CDR3 protein: CASSEASVVTEAFF
V gene: TRBV2; J gene: TRBJ2-3; D gene: TRBD2; clone size: .; CDR3 DNA: TGTGCCAGCAATTCGGGGACTAGGGGGGATACGCAGTATTTT; CDR3 protein: CASNSGTRGDTQYF
V gene: TRBV28; J gene: TRBJ1-5; D gene: .; clone size: .; CDR3 DNA: TGTGCCAGCAGTCGACGGTCCTGGATTGGTCAGCCCCAGCATTTT; CDR3 protein: CASSRRSWIGQPQHF
V gene: TRBV4-1; J gene: TRBJ2-3; D gene: .; clone size: .; CDR3 DNA: TGCGCCAGCAGCCCGCAGATGGGAAGGGATACGCAGTATTTT; CDR3 protein: CASSPQMGRDTQYF
V gene: TRBV5-1; J gene: TRBJ2-3; D gene: .; clone size: .; CDR3 DNA: TGCGCCAGCAGCTTGGCCACAGATACGCAGTATTTT; CDR3 protein: CASSLATDTQYF
V gene: TRBV6-5; J gene: TRBJ1-2; D gene: TRBD1; clone size: .; CDR3 DNA: TGTGCCAGCAGTCCCCGGACAGGGGGCGTTGGCTACACCTTC; CDR3 protein: CASSPRTGGVGYTF
V gene: TRBV28; J gene: TRBJ2-3; D gene: .; clone size: .; CDR3 DNA: TGTGCCAGCCCCCCCAGCGGTCGGAGCACGGATACGCAGTATTTT; CDR3 protein: CASPPSGRSTDTQYF
V gene: TRBV6-1; J gene: TRBJ2-7; D gene: .; clone size: .; CDR3 DNA: TGTGCCAGCGGCCACAGGGACCTTTTATACGAGCAGTACTTC; CDR3 protein: CASGHRDLLYEQYF
V gene: TRBV28; J gene: TRBJ2-6; D gene: .; clone size: .; CDR3 DNA: TGTGCCAGCAGTTTAGGTTCCTATTTCTCTGGGGCCAACGTCCTGACTTTC; CDR3 protein: CASSLGSYFSGANVLTF
V gene: TRBV7-3; J gene: TRBJ2-5; D gene: .; clone size: .; CDR3 DNA: TGTGCCAGCAGCGCCCAGGGCCCAGAGACCCAGTACTTC; CDR3 protein: CASSAQGPETQYF
V gene: TRBV4-2; J gene: TRBJ1-6; D gene: TRBD1; clone size: .; CDR3 DNA: TGTGCCAGCAGCCAAGATAGCAGGGGGAATAATTCACCCCTCCACTTT; CDR3 protein: CASSQDSRGNNSPLHF
V gene: TRBV7-2; J gene: TRBJ1-1; D gene: .; clone size: .; CDR3 DNA: TGTGCCAGCAGCTTTTCGGGTGAAGCTTTCTTT; CDR3 protein: CASSFSGEAFF
V gene: TRBV18; J gene: TRBJ2-5; D gene: .; clone size: .; CDR3 DNA: TGTGCCAGCTCACCACCGGAGAAGACCCAGTACTTC; CDR3 protein: CASSPPEKTQYF
V gene: TRBV30; J gene: TRBJ2-1; D gene: TRBD2; clone size: once; CDR3 DNA: TGTGCCTGGAGTGTAGGACTAGCGGTTAATGAGCAGTTCTTC; CDR3 protein: CAWSVGLAVNEQFF
V gene: TRBV5-4; J gene: TRBJ2-7; D gene: .; clone size: .; CDR3 DNA: TGTGCCAGCAGCTTTGATGGCAGGGGGAGGTACGAGCAGTACTTC; CDR3 protein: CASSFDGRGRYEQYF
V gene: TRBV6-6; J gene: TRBJ1-5; D gene: .; clone size: .; CDR3 DNA: TGTGCCAGCAGCCAGGACAGAGGCAATCAGCCCCAGCATTTT; CDR3 protein: CASSQDRGNQPQHF
V gene: TRBV11-2; J gene: TRBJ1-6; D gene: TRBD1; clone size: .; CDR3 DNA: TGTGCCAGCAGCCGCTCCGGGACAGGGGTGAATTCACCCCTCCACTTT; CDR3 protein: CASSRSGTGVNSPLHF
V gene: TRBV28; J gene: TRBJ1-4; D gene: .; clone size: .; CDR3 DNA: TGTGCCAGCAGTTTACTCCCCACTAATGAAAAACTGTTTTTT; CDR3 protein: CASSLLPTNEKLFF